This T cell receptor (beta chain) was recovered during a study of T cell repertoires in cytomegalovirus infection. Overall study findings and caveats: Using cumulative public TCR beta family frequency, the authors identified those who carried CMV together with the relevant HLA. Dominating the ex vivo response were HLA-C-restricted CMV-specific TCR beta clonotypes.

TCRdb called the reads again in MiXCR, with one record for every CDR3 protein. Of around 300,000 distinct CDR3 sequences in the sample, about 20% are singletons; the top ten hold roughly a fifth. This CDR3 is built from 14 residues. Per the germline V gene, CDR1 is SGHTA and CDR2 is FQGNSA. The junction had 6 bases not matched to a gene; V was cut back by 5 bases and J by 4 bases. This clonotype was found many times. The antigen remains unidentified. This sequence originates from a human donor in good health (CMV status not recorded). Some clones in this sample may be carry-over from other donors' samples. The sample was cultured PBMCs, taken from culture after CMV antigen stimulation. The genes are TRBV7-2 and TRBJ2-7; 9 positions match TRBD1. CDR3 region: CASSPGQGPYEQYV. DNA for the CDR3: TGTGCCAGCAGCCCGGGACAGGGTCCGTACGAGCAGTACGTC.